This TCR beta chain was sequenced for a study of T cell clusters in autoimmune cytopenias. Study-wide points: Compared with active autoimmune hepatitis patients, healthy donors showed roughly 3-fold more exclusive TRB clusters. TRB repertoire shifts in secondary cytopenia and chronic lymphocytic leukemia mostly reflected lymphoma, not autoimmunity. No experiment has yet validated the function of the T cell clusters defined in silico.

TRB was amplified by touch-down multiplex PCR, primer pools A and B combined. TCRdb reanalyzed the multiplex PCR reads, giving one entry per CDR3 protein sequence and no DNA. The specimen's table records 1,500 to 2,000 distinct CDR3 sequences. This clonotype registers medium-sized by frequency. Its antigen remains unknown. TRB amplification used roughly 250 ng of peripheral blood genomic DNA. Input material: peripheral blood. The clonotype originates from a human donor with an autoimmune cytopenia, with autoimmune hepatitis or in good health (not recorded which).

CDR3 sequence: CASSEGQGAPYEQYF. The chain has TRBV5-6 and TRBJ2-7; there is no DNA to check the TCRdb D call of TRBD1. This CDR3 is built from 15 residues. Germline V gene data show CDR1 as SGHDT and CDR2 as YYEEEE.